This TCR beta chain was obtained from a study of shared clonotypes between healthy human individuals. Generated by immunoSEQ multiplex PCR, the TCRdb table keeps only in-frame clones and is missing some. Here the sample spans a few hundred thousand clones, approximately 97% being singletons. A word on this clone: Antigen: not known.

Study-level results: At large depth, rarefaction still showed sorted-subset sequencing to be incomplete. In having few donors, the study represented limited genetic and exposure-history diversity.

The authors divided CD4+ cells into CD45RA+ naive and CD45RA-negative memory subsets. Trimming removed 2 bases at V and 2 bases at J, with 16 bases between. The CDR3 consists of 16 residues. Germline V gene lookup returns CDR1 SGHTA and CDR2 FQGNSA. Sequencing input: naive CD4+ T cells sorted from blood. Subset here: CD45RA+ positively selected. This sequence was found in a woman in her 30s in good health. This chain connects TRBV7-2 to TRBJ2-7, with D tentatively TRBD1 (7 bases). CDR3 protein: CASSLRGDSRAYEQYF. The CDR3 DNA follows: TGTGCCAGCAGCTTAAGGGGGGACAGTAGGGCCTACGAGCAGTACTTC.